The 19 T cell receptor beta chains listed next were all sequenced from one sample in a study of radiation and T cells in renal cell carcinoma. Here immunoSEQ multiplex PCR was the method, and the copy in TCRdb shows in-frame clones only, minus some. This table has about 77,000 clones, over 80% appearing once. As for time point: blood 4 weeks post-SBRT, at nephrectomy. Documented treatment: 15 Gy SBRT to primary tumor, nephrectomy 4 weeks later. Specimen: blood, collected from a patient whose treatment included radiotherapy and nephrectomy. The receptors shown here come from a woman aged 55 to 70 with renal cell carcinoma.

The chain couples TRBV5-6 to TRBJ1-2; perhaps TRBD1 as D (5 bases). The V and J ends lost 4 bases and 4 bases respectively, with 20 bases between them. Germline CDR1 and CDR2: SGHDT and YYEEEE. This CDR3 is 16 amino acids long. In DNA, the CDR3 is TGTGCCAGCAGCCCTTTCGGACACCGGGGTTCCTATGGCTACACCTTC. This encodes CASSPFGHRGSYGYTF.

The chain uses TRBV6-1 and TRBJ1-4; D call uncertain. This CDR3 is 15 amino acids long. The germline CDR1 and CDR2 sequences are MNHNS and SASEGT. V dropped 3 bases and J dropped 2 bases, with 10 bases sitting between them. The CDR3 here is CASSEVPGTNEKLFF. The DNA of the CDR3 is TGTGCCAGCAGTGAGGTGCCAGGTACTAATGAAAAACTGTTTTTT.

The rearrangement links TRBV6-6 to TRBJ2-5, with 14 bases aligning to TRBD2. Germline CDR1 is MNHNY and CDR2 is SVGAGI (reference sequence). V lost 5 bases, J lost 2 bases, and 4 bases stayed unmatched. The CDR3 is 16 residues long. The CDR3 is CASSGLAGGFQETQYF. The CDR3 bases are TGTGCCAGCAGTGGACTAGCGGGGGGTTTTCAAGAGACCCAGTACTTC.

The count of this clone is one. The chain uses TRBV5-1 and TRBJ1-4, with D tentatively TRBD1 (5 bases). This CDR3 contains 16 residues. V lost 0 bases to trimming and J lost 0 bases, with 9 bases between them. Germline CDR1 and CDR2: SGHRS and YFSETQ. The CDR3 DNA follows: TGCGCCAGCAGCTTGGGGCCGACAGCAACTAATGAAAAACTGTTTTTT. Residues: CASSLGPTATNEKLFF.

V gene TRBV6-6 combines with J gene TRBJ2-3; TRBD2 aligns across 10 bases. V was pared by 8 bases and J by 3 bases, with 2 bases of the junction left unmatched. Germline CDR1 and CDR2: MNHNY and SVGAGI (reference sequence). The CDR3 spans 13 residues. The CDR3 loop reads CASQAGGTDTQYF. In DNA form, the CDR3 reads TGTGCCAGCCAAGCGGGGGGGACAGATACGCAGTATTTT.

V gene TRBV7-3 combines with J gene TRBJ2-5; 8 nucleotides agree with TRBD1. The germline V gene has CDR1 SGHTA and CDR2 FQGTGA. The CDR3 is made up of 14 amino acids. The ends lost 4 bases at V and 5 bases at J; junction bases unmatched: 6. The CDR3: CASSSQGDLETQYF. Written as DNA, the CDR3 is TGTGCCAGCAGCTCACAGGGGGATCTGGAGACCCAGTACTTC.

CDR3 residues: CASSIRGDRVAEAFF. For the CDR3, the DNA is TGTGCCAGTAGTATAAGGGGAGACAGGGTTGCTGAAGCTTTCTTT. The V call is TRBV19, the J call TRBJ1-1; TRBD1 aligns across 7 bases. The CDR3 sequence is 15 residues long. Trimming took 2 bases from V and 6 from J; bases not matched to a gene: 9. Germline V lookup: CDR1 LNHDA, CDR2 SQIVND (reference sequence).

V is TRBV28 and J is TRBJ2-7; 12 nucleotides line up with TRBD2. The CDR3 has 13 amino acids. Germline V gives CDR1 MDHEN, CDR2 SYDVKM. V lost 5 bases and J lost 6; bases outside the gene matches: 2. The CDR3 nucleotides read TGTGCCAGCAGTCTACTAGCGGGAGGCGAGCAGTACTTC. Amino acids: CASSLLAGGEQYF.

The chain joins TRBV6-1 to TRBJ1-1, with 7 bases matching TRBD1. This CDR3 is built from 16 residues. V gave up 4 bases and J gave up 1 base; unmatched junction bases: 9. Germline CDR1 is MNHNS and CDR2 is SASEGT. The CDR3 sequence: CASSGSSRGANTEAFF. The CDR3 nucleotides read TGTGCCAGCAGTGGTTCCTCCAGGGGGGCGAACACTGAAGCTTTCTTT.

The chain combines TRBV6-1 with TRBJ2-5; D may correspond to TRBD1 or TRBD2 (5 bases each). The ends were cut back, 6 bases at V and 3 bases at J, with 14 bases in the middle. The CDR3 consists of 14 residues. Germline CDR1 reads MNHNS; CDR2 reads SASEGT. CDR3 in amino acids: CASRWGYGEETQYF. The CDR3 bases are TGTGCCAGCAGGTGGGGGTACGGTGAAGAGACCCAGTACTTC.

V and J are TRBV4-1 and TRBJ1-2; D unclear. Germline CDR1 MGHRA, CDR2 YSYEKL. The CDR3 consists of 15 residues. V was cut by 2 bases and J by 0 bases, with 10 bases left in between. In DNA form, the CDR3 reads TGCGCCAGCAGCCAACTGACATTTACTAACTATGGCTACACCTTC. Residues: CASSQLTFTNYGYTF.

This chain joins TRBV19 and TRBJ1-5; D unresolved. The CDR3 loop spans 17 amino acids. Trimming took 4 bases from V and 4 from J, leaving 20 bases between them. CDR1 LNHDA and CDR2 SQIVND come from the germline V gene (reference sequence). The DNA for the CDR3 is TGTGCCAGTAGTACCGCGGGTAGGGTCTCCTTTAATCAGCCCCAGCATTTT. Translating gives CASSTAGRVSFNQPQHF.

This chain joins TRBV28 and TRBJ2-7; 9 bases line up with TRBD1. Germline V gene data show CDR1 as MDHEN and CDR2 as SYDVKM. Germline trimming cut 4 bases from V and 5 bases from J; bases unmatched to any gene: 9. The CDR3 extends over 15 amino acids. The CDR3 loop reads CASSSPGQGGNEQYF. In nucleotides, the CDR3 is TGTGCCAGCAGTTCCCCGGGACAGGGTGGAAACGAGCAGTACTTC.

The CDR3 region has the DNA TGCAGCGTAGGTAAAACCGGGACAGGGTATGGCTACACCTTC. Amino acids: CSVGKTGTGYGYTF. J is TRBJ1-2 and V is TRBV29-1, with 9 bases that match TRBD1. The CDR3 is 14 residues long. The V gene end was trimmed by 6 bases and the J gene end by 5 bases; junction bases not matched to a gene: 10. Germline V gives CDR1 SQVTM, CDR2 ANQGSEA.

The CDR3 reads CASSTSTPGQGNSPLHF. Written as DNA, the CDR3 is TGTGCCAGTAGTACCTCAACCCCGGGACAGGGGAATTCACCCCTCCACTTT. This chain joins TRBV19 and TRBJ1-6; 10 positions agree with TRBD1. The CDR3 totals 17 residues. CDR1 is LNHDA, CDR2 SQIVND, per germline (reference sequence). The J segment lost 7 bases and the V segment lost 4 bases, leaving 10 bases of the junction unmatched.

This chain connects TRBV7-9 to TRBJ1-1; 9 bases map to TRBD1. The trim removed 6 bases at V and 6 bases at J, leaving 8 bases unmatched. The CDR3 has 14 amino acids. The germline CDR1 and CDR2 sequences are SEHNR and FQNEAQ (reference sequence). The CDR3 sequence: CASSWGQGVSEAFF. Here the CDR3 DNA reads TGTGCCAGCAGTTGGGGACAGGGTGTCTCTGAAGCTTTCTTT.

This clone turned up a few times. CDR3 residues: CASSYSGQGNSPLHF. As DNA, the CDR3 is TGTGCCAGCAGTTACTCCGGACAGGGGAATTCACCCCTCCACTTT. This chain uses TRBV6-5 with TRBJ1-6; the match to TRBD1 covers 9 bases. The germline gives CDR1 MNHEY, CDR2 SVGAGI. V lost 0 bases and J lost 7; bases outside the gene matches: 1. The CDR3 extends over 15 amino acids.

The CDR3 coding sequence is TGCGCCAGCAGTGAGTCCCGACAGGCCGGAGGGTCACCCCTCCACTTT. Translating gives CASSESRQAGGSPLHF. The genes are TRBV10-2 and TRBJ1-6; tentative D call: TRBD1 (6 bases). With 0 bases removed from V and 10 bases from J, the gap between germline ends came to 16 bases. Germline V gives CDR1 WSHSY, CDR2 SAAADI. This CDR3 has 16 amino acids.

Regarding this clone: The identical CDR3 is also encoded by other nucleotide sequences in the sample. The chain has TRBV5-5 and TRBJ1-1, with no clear D. The V and J ends lost 6 bases and 6 bases respectively, with 15 bases between them. Germline V gene lookup returns CDR1 SGHKS and CDR2 YYEKEE (reference sequence). The CDR3 consists of 13 residues. This CDR3 reads CASNSQNIAEAFF. The CDR3, as DNA: TGTGCCAGCAACTCACAAAACATAGCTGAAGCTTTCTTT.